This TCR beta chain was sequenced for a study of blood T cell repertoires in COVID-19. On the study more broadly: The cDNA or gDNA used as material had been derived from T cells, B-cell-depleted T cells, or PBMCs.

Germline-derived CDR1 and CDR2 are SGDLS and YYNGEE. There are 14 residues in the CDR3. V shed 0 bases, J shed 8 bases, and the junction held 4 bases outside the gene matches. Which cohort a participant joined came from the clinical history participants gave. Some clones are missing from TCRdb's copy, which holds only in-frame ones; the method was immunoSEQ multiplex PCR. The table lists approximately 240,000 clones, roughly four fifths of them singletons, with about 1.3% in the top ten. The sequenced material came from PBMCs or T cells enriched from blood (not recorded which). The sequence was collected from a middle-aged woman with acute COVID-19. This rearrangement joins TRBV9 to TRBJ2-1, with 8 bases identical to TRBD2. CDR3 protein: CASSVGTSFDEQFF. The CDR3 coding sequence is TGTGCCAGCAGCGTAGGGACTAGCTTCGATGAGCAGTTCTTC.